The 15 T cell receptor beta chains below all came from one sample that was sequenced in a study of blood T cell repertoires in COVID-19 (TCRdb year 2020). Libraries were made using the immunoSEQ multiplex PCR assay. Sourced from immuneACCESS, this table was stored by TCRdb with only in-frame sequences that have V and J called. A share of the clones is absent; for the studies checked, an unresolved V gene accounts for under half, and the remainder has no known explanation. For this sample the table gives some 46,000 clones, of which 85% were detected only once. Clones ranked in the top ten supply roughly 6.7% of the sample. Source material: peripheral blood. These receptor sequences come from a man aged 60-69 years with acute or convalescent COVID-19.

This clone was observed once. The CDR3 bases are TGTGCCAGCTCACTCGGACAGGGAGGTTATGGAAACACCATATATTTT. Protein sequence: CASSLGQGGYGNTIYF. The gene calls are TRBV18 and TRBJ1-3, with 8 bases fitting TRBD1. The CDR3 spans 16 residues. J gave up 3 bases and V 4 bases, and 8 bases lay outside the gene matches. Germline CDR1 and CDR2: KGHSH and LQKENI.

The chain uses TRBV14 and TRBJ2-2, with TRBD1 as a possible D gene (6 bases). V was cut by 0 bases and J by 5 bases, with 13 bases left in between. The CDR3 extends over 16 amino acids. Germline values: CDR1 SGHDN, CDR2 FVKESK. The CDR3 here is CASSQEVQGGTGELFF. CDR3 bases: TGTGCCAGCAGCCAAGAAGTACAGGGCGGAACCGGGGAGCTGTTTTTT.

This clone was observed once. J is TRBJ2-7 and V is TRBV2; D may be TRBD1 (6 bases). Trimming removed 6 bases from V and 7 bases from J, with 13 bases in between. This CDR3 has 12 residues. Germline V gene sequence: CDR1 SNHLY, CDR2 FYNNEI. CDR3 bases: TGTGCCAGCAGATCCAGGGGTGAAGAGCAGTACTTC. Its protein is CASRSRGEEQYF.

The chain has TRBV7-2 and TRBJ1-2, with no clear D. The germline V gene has CDR1 SGHTA and CDR2 FQGNSA. The length of the CDR3 is 17 residues. Trimming stripped 1 base from V and 8 bases from J, with 23 bases between. The CDR3 loop reads CASSLELRASPSGGYTF. The CDR3 nucleotides read TGTGCCAGCAGCTTAGAATTGAGGGCCTCCCCATCGGGAGGCTACACCTTC.

The J gene is TRBJ1-2, the V gene TRBV12-3 or TRBV12-4, with a weak D call TRBD1 (6 bases). V lost 6 bases and J lost 5, with 13 bases in between. The CDR3 loop spans 13 amino acids. The CDR3 sequence: CASSAGEGYGYTF. As DNA, the CDR3 is TGTGCCAGCAGCGCAGGGGAAGGGTATGGCTACACCTTC.

The rearrangement joins TRBV18 to TRBJ2-7; D perhaps matches TRBD1 (6 bases). V lost 2 bases to trimming and J lost 6 bases, with 14 bases between them. Per the germline V gene, CDR1 is KGHSH and CDR2 is LQKENI. The CDR3 contains 14 residues. In DNA, the CDR3 is TGTGCCAGCTCACCAGTGGCAGGGGCTCGCGAGCAGTACTTC. It is translated as CASSPVAGAREQYF.

This clone was seen a few times. The J gene is TRBJ1-1, the V gene TRBV7-9; D remains ambiguous. Germline V gives CDR1 SEHNR, CDR2 FQNEAQ (reference sequence). This CDR3 contains 13 residues. V was shortened by 2 bases and J by 8 bases, with 12 bases between the two germline ends. The CDR3 reads CASSLREGHEAFF. The CDR3 region has the DNA TGTGCCAGCAGCTTACGGGAGGGCCACGAAGCTTTCTTT.

The gene calls are TRBV2 and TRBJ1-1, with TRBD1 matching 10 bases. CDR1 and CDR2 (germline): SNHLY, FYNNEI. Trimming cost V 5 bases and J 0 bases; bases outside gene matches: 6. This CDR3 region has 16 residues. CDR3 nucleotides: TGTGCCAGCAGTAGACAGGGGGCTAATATGAACACTGAAGCTTTCTTT. It codes for CASSRQGANMNTEAFF.

The chain combines TRBV18 with TRBJ2-7, with D possibly being TRBD1 (6 bases). V lost 3 bases to trimming and J lost 3 bases, with 9 bases between them. The CDR3 runs 13 residues. Germline V gene data show CDR1 as KGHSH and CDR2 as LQKENI. In DNA, the CDR3 is TGTGCCAGCTCACCCCCAGGGGACTACGAGCAGTACTTC. Its translation is CASSPPGDYEQYF.

The V and J genes are TRBV19 and TRBJ1-1; no definite D call. The germline V gene has CDR1 LNHDA and CDR2 SQIVND (reference sequence). V was cut by 3 bases and J by 5 bases, with 13 bases left in between. CDR3 length: 14 amino acids. The CDR3, as DNA: TGTGCCAGTAGTATCACCGGCCGGGGTACTGAAGCTTTCTTT. Encoded protein: CASSITGRGTEAFF.

This clone showed up just once. V is TRBV19 and J is TRBJ2-1, with D perhaps matching TRBD2 (5 bases). This CDR3 has 15 residues. The V end lost 3 bases, the J end lost 4 bases, and 13 bases lay between the germline ends. Germline V lookup: CDR1 LNHDA, CDR2 SQIVND (reference sequence). CDR3 nucleotide sequence: TGTGCCAGTAGTATCATTAGCGCAGAGTACAATGAGCAGTTCTTC. Translating gives CASSIISAEYNEQFF.

This sequence joins TRBV15 and TRBJ2-1; D possibly corresponds to TRBD2 (6 bases). In germline, CDR1 is LNHNV, CDR2 YYDKDF (reference sequence). The CDR3 loop spans 16 amino acids. V was shortened by 5 bases and J by 6 bases, with 20 bases between the two germline ends. The CDR3: CATSYPGGGIRNEQFF. As DNA, the CDR3 is TGTGCCACCAGCTACCCCGGCGGCGGGATTCGCAATGAGCAGTTCTTC.

This clone showed up just a few times. Other DNA sequences in the sample encode the same CDR3. The chain uses TRBV18 and TRBJ1-1, with TRBD1 identical over 9 bases. J gave up 7 bases and V 6 bases, and 6 bases lay outside the gene matches. The CDR3 extends over 13 amino acids. CDR1 KGHSH and CDR2 LQKENI come from the germline V gene. The CDR3 loop is CASSPGTGNEAFF. In nucleotides, the CDR3 is TGTGCCAGCTCCCCAGGGACAGGGAATGAAGCTTTCTTT.

The chain joins TRBV6-1 to TRBJ2-1, with 10 bases aligning to TRBD2. Germline V CDR1 and CDR2: MNHNS, SASEGT. The V segment lost 2 bases and the J segment 9 bases; nucleotides outside the gene matches: 7. This CDR3 spans 15 amino acids. The CDR3 nucleotides read TGTGCCAGCAGTGAACCGGGACTAGCGTCGGGTGAGCAGTTCTTC. It translates to CASSEPGLASGEQFF.

This sequence joins TRBV14 and TRBJ1-1; maybe TRBD1 (5 bases). The V gene lost 1 base and the J gene lost 0 bases, with 12 bases spanning the gap. There are 16 residues in the CDR3. The germline gives CDR1 SGHDN, CDR2 FVKESK. The CDR3 spells CASSQGQGSMNTEAFF. CDR3 nucleotide sequence: TGTGCCAGCAGCCAAGGTCAGGGATCAATGAACACTGAAGCTTTCTTT.